The rows below give T cell receptor beta chains drawn from one sample of a study of T cell repertoires in cytomegalovirus infection. TCRdb ran MiXCR on the reads and lists one entry per CDR3 protein. Among around 280,000 distinct CDR3 sequences listed, about 8.8% were seen once. Sequencing used PBMCs. The source of these receptors is a human donor in good health (CMV status not recorded). Some clones in this sample may be carry-over from other donors' samples. CDR3s include the opening cysteine and the closing phenylalanine or tryptophan.

TRBV20-1 CSAREGQSNEKLFF
TRBV6-1 CASSALSGADTQYF
TRBV10-3 CAIRTGTDYEQYF
TRBV6-1 CASTNSQYQETQYF
TRBV9 CASSLWDRDGYTF
TRBV14 CASSQAGDRRANTEAFF
TRBV2 CASSAGTESSYNEQFF
TRBV5-5 CASSLWTGGSETQYF
TRBV7-2 CASSTRTVSSYNEQFF
TRBV20-1 CSARDVGQGPDSLNTEAFF
TRBV7-9 CASSLSHSGAEAFF
TRBV24-1 CATSRWADQPQHF
TRBV20-1 CSAQGPSGGYEQFF
TRBV29-1 CSVVQANTEAFF
TRBV24-1 CATSDSTRDRYGYTF
TRBV7-3 CASSSYGGNSPLHF
TRBV3-1 CASSQGQLRNYGYTF